A selection of T cell receptor beta chains follows, all from one sample in a study of vaccination and CD4 T cells after COVID-19. TCRdb redid the calling of the PCR reads with MiXCR, one entry per CDR3 protein. In the table there are around 22,000 distinct CDR3 sequences, 32% of which are singletons. These TCRs' antigens remain unknown. Source material: cultured CD4+ T cells from blood. These TCRs come from a human donor with COVID-19. Each CDR3 is given with its conserved first and last residue. The D gene is left open where the match is weak. Size is omitted from some rows. Given values are once, few, many or a class for expanded clones.

size	V	J	D	DNA	CDR3
few	TRBV10-3	TRBJ1-2	.	TGTGCCATCAGAGAGGACAACTATGGCTACACCTTC	CAIREDNYGYTF
.	TRBV2	TRBJ2-3	TRBD1	TGTGCCAGCAGTCGGCAGACAGGGAGTGCAGATACGCAGTATTTT	CASSRQTGSADTQYF
medium-sized	TRBV6-1	TRBJ1-2	TRBD1	TGTGCCAGCAGGCCAGCCGGGACAGGGGGTGGCTACACCTTC	CASRPAGTGGGYTF
.	TRBV12-2	TRBJ1-3	.	TGTGCAAGTCGACGACAGGGAAGCTCTGGAAACACCATATATTTT	CASRRQGSSGNTIYF
.	TRBV10-3	TRBJ1-2	TRBD1	TGTGCCATCAGTGACCCGGACAGGGGGCATGGCTACACCTTC	CAISDPDRGHGYTF
.	TRBV7-2	TRBJ2-1	TRBD2	TGTGCCAGCAGCTTAAAACCGGGGGGGGTCAATGAGCAGTTCTTC	CASSLKPGGVNEQFF
.	TRBV15	TRBJ2-1	.	TGTGCCACCAGCAGAGCGGGGACTTTGTCCTACAATGAGCAGTTCTTC	CATSRAGTLSYNEQFF
.	TRBV6-5	TRBJ1-2	.	TGTGCCGGCAGTTACTCTCGGCAGGGTTATGGCTACACCTTC	CAGSYSRQGYGYTF
.	TRBV5-1	TRBJ1-1	.	TGCGCCAGCAGCGCCTTTGGGAGCGGGGGCGAGAAGGCTTTCTTT	CASSAFGSGGEKAFF
.	TRBV14	TRBJ1-6	.	TGTGCCAGCAGCAAACACGGAGATAATTCACCCCTCCACTTT	CASSKHGDNSPLHF
.	TRBV19	TRBJ2-6	TRBD1	TGTGCCAGTACCCGGGACAGGGTGTCTGGGGCCAACGTCCTGACTTTC	CASTRDRVSGANVLTF
.	TRBV5-8	TRBJ2-6	TRBD1	TGTGCCAGCAGCTTGTGGACAGGGACCCTCGGTGGGGCCAACGTCCTGACTTTC	CASSLWTGTLGGANVLTF